This is a list of T cell receptor beta chains from one sample in a study of T-cell reconstitution after alpha-beta-depleted transplantation in children. TCRdb redid the calling of the PCR reads with MiXCR, one entry per CDR3 protein. Of some 500,000 distinct CDR3 sequences listed, approximately 16% are singletons. Sample: PBMCs from the stem cell graft donor, taken from the stem cell graft. The receptors shown here come from a human donor who donated a stem cell graft to a child with acute lymphoblastic leukemia. CDR3s include the opening cysteine and the closing phenylalanine or tryptophan. Each record gives: J gene, V gene, clone size, D gene, CDR3 DNA, CDR3 protein. A D gene is named only where the DNA matches it firmly. Rows give clone size only sometimes, using once, few, many, or a class for an expanded clone.

j_gene: TRBJ2-7; v_gene: TRBV7-2; abundance: few; d_gene: .; CDR3nt: TGTGCCAGCAGCTTAGAAGACAGCTTCTCCTACGAGCAGTACTTC; CDR3aa: CASSLEDSFSYEQYF
j_gene: TRBJ2-7; v_gene: TRBV27; abundance: .; d_gene: .; CDR3nt: TGTGCCAGCAGTTCGCTGACGTTGACCTACGAGCAGTACTTC; CDR3aa: CASSSLTLTYEQYF
j_gene: TRBJ2-1; v_gene: TRBV5-1; abundance: few; d_gene: TRBD2; CDR3nt: TGCGCCAGCAGCCCGAAGGGCTCGCGGGAGAATGGGTTCTTC; CDR3aa: CASSPKGSRENGFF
j_gene: TRBJ1-2; v_gene: TRBV12-3/TRBV12-4; abundance: few; d_gene: .; CDR3nt: TGTGCCAGCAGTTTAGTGCCTTCCTATGGCTACACCTTC; CDR3aa: CASSLVPSYGYTF
j_gene: TRBJ2-1; v_gene: TRBV20-1; abundance: .; d_gene: TRBD1; CDR3nt: TGCAGTGCAAACCACGACAGGGAACCTTACAATGAGCAGTTCTTC; CDR3aa: CSANHDREPYNEQFF
j_gene: TRBJ2-5; v_gene: TRBV11-1; abundance: .; d_gene: TRBD2; CDR3nt: TGTGCCAGCAGCCACCTCGGAGCGGGAGGGCCCTCTATGGAGACCCAGTACTTC; CDR3aa: CASSHLGAGGPSMETQYF
j_gene: TRBJ2-1; v_gene: TRBV9; abundance: .; d_gene: TRBD2; CDR3nt: TGTGCCAGCAGCGTCGGGCTTCCCCTAGCGGGAGTGGGTTACAATGAGCAGTTCTTC; CDR3aa: CASSVGLPLAGVGYNEQFF
j_gene: TRBJ1-1; v_gene: TRBV3-1; abundance: .; d_gene: .; CDR3nt: TGTGCCAGCAGCCACCCCACGACAGGGAACACTGAAGCTTTCTTT; CDR3aa: CASSHPTTGNTEAFF
j_gene: TRBJ2-5; v_gene: TRBV7-8; abundance: .; d_gene: TRBD1; CDR3nt: TGTGCCAGCAGCTGGGACAGGGGTGAGACCCAGTACTTC; CDR3aa: CASSWDRGETQYF
j_gene: TRBJ2-1; v_gene: TRBV11-2; abundance: few; d_gene: .; CDR3nt: TGTGCCAGCAGTCACACGACCTTAGCGCACCACAATGAGCAGTTCTTC; CDR3aa: CASSHTTLAHHNEQFF
j_gene: TRBJ1-2; v_gene: TRBV25-1; abundance: few; d_gene: TRBD1; CDR3nt: TGTGCCAGTCGACAGGGGATTTCCCTTGGCTACACCTTC; CDR3aa: CASRQGISLGYTF
j_gene: TRBJ2-1; v_gene: TRBV18; abundance: .; d_gene: .; CDR3nt: TGTGCCAGCTCACCACCTTCAGTCAATGAGCAGTTCTTC; CDR3aa: CASSPPSVNEQFF
j_gene: TRBJ1-6; v_gene: TRBV27; abundance: few; d_gene: .; CDR3nt: TGTGCCAGCAGTTTTCGGAATAATTCACCCCTCCACTTT; CDR3aa: CASSFRNNSPLHF
j_gene: TRBJ2-1; v_gene: TRBV6-2/TRBV6-3; abundance: .; d_gene: TRBD2; CDR3nt: TGTGCCAGCAGTTACTCTTGGACTAGCGGAGACAATGAGCAGTTCTTC; CDR3aa: CASSYSWTSGDNEQFF